Each of the 11 T cell receptor beta chains below was sequenced from the same sample in a study of shared clonotypes between healthy human individuals. Profiling relied on immunoSEQ multiplex PCR, and the TCRdb table lists in-frame clones only, not all of them. This sample carries approximately 650,000 clones, nearly 97% of them seen once, and the ten largest clones take 0.11%. Naive CD8 cells lacked CD45RO and underwent positive selection for CCR7, leaving out terminally differentiated effector memory CD45RA+ cells. Material for sequencing was naive CD8+ T cells sorted from blood. These receptors originate from a woman aged 25 to 39 in good health.

The rearrangement links TRBV11-2 to TRBJ1-1; D possibly corresponds to TRBD1 (5 bases). Deletions cut 5 bases from V and 7 bases from J, with 11 bases between. The germline CDR1 and CDR2 sequences are SGHAT and FQNNGV. The CDR3 spans 12 residues. The CDR3 reads CASSLGRVEAFF. The CDR3 DNA follows: TGTGCCAGCAGCCTGGGACGGGTTGAAGCTTTCTTT.

The rearrangement links TRBV7-9 to TRBJ2-3; TRBD1 might be the D (7 bases). V was clipped by 5 bases and J by 3 bases, with 18 bases between them. The CDR3 covers 16 residues. Germline V gene data show CDR1 as SEHNR and CDR2 as FQNEAQ (reference sequence). This CDR3 is CASSPIQGGDTDTQYF. In DNA form, the CDR3 reads TGTGCCAGCAGCCCTATTCAGGGGGGCGATACAGATACGCAGTATTTT.

The chain is built from TRBV25-1 and TRBJ2-2, with D possibly being TRBD1 (5 bases). V lost 1 base to trimming and J lost 6 bases, with 9 bases between them. The CDR3 totals 14 residues. CDR1 is MGHDK, CDR2 SYGVNS, per germline. This chain's CDR3 is CASSEWGQPGELFF. CDR3 in DNA: TGTGCCAGCAGTGAATGGGGCCAGCCCGGGGAGCTGTTTTTT. Full variable domain (missing parts from reference TRBV25-1 and TRBJ2-2): EADIYQTPRYLVIGTGKKITLECSQTMGHDKMYWYQQDPGMELHLIHYSYGVNSTEKGDLSSESTVSRIRTEHFPLTLESARPSHTSQYLCASSEWGQPGELFFGEGSRLTVL.

The V gene is TRBV28, the J gene TRBJ1-5; D not certain. CDR3 length: 13 amino acids. Germline CDR1 MDHEN, CDR2 SYDVKM. V gave up 5 bases and J gave up 3 bases, with 8 bases separating them. In DNA form, the CDR3 reads TGTGCCAGCAGTCCCCAGGACAATCAGCCCCAGCATTTT. It specifies CASSPQDNQPQHF. The whole variable domain, filled in from reference TRBV28 and TRBJ1-5, reads DVKVTQSSRYLVKRTGEKVFLECVQDMDHENMFWYRQDPGLGLRLIYFSYDVKMKEKGDIPEGYSVSREKKERFSLILESASTNQTSMYLCASSPQDNQPQHFGDGTRLSIL.

The rearrangement joins TRBV14 to TRBJ1-5; no clear D. In germline, CDR1 is SGHDN, CDR2 FVKESK. V lost 4 bases and J 3 bases, leaving 7 bases between the germline ends. The CDR3 is made up of 13 amino acids. CDR3 coding DNA: TGTGCCAGCAGCCTAGGTTACAATCAGCCCCAGCATTTT. It encodes CASSLGYNQPQHF.

This chain connects TRBV6-1 to TRBJ1-5; perhaps TRBD1 as D (5 bases). Trimming removed 6 bases at V and 5 bases at J, with 17 bases between. Germline assignment: CDR1 MNHNS and CDR2 SASEGT. The CDR3 is made up of 15 amino acids. The CDR3 DNA follows: TGTGCCAGCAGCGTGGGGCAGGGTCTGGATCAGCCCCAGCATTTT. Its protein product is CASSVGQGLDQPQHF.

The chain combines TRBV13 with TRBJ2-3, with 11 positions matching TRBD2. The V gene's germline CDR1 is PRHDT and CDR2 FYEKMQ (reference sequence). J was trimmed by 3 bases and V by 6 bases; bases with no gene match: 8. The CDR3 sequence is 16 residues long. The CDR3 here is CASSPFSSGRTDTQYF. The CDR3 DNA is TGTGCCAGCAGTCCCTTCTCTAGCGGGAGGACAGATACGCAGTATTTT.

The count of this clone is one. The chain uses TRBV2 and TRBJ2-2; no firm D call. V shed 8 bases and J shed 3 bases, with 16 bases lying between them. The CDR3 spans 15 residues. Germline CDR1 reads SNHLY; CDR2 reads FYNNEI. The DNA for the CDR3 is TGTGCCAGCTCGCCCGGGCCCGATGACACCGGGGAGCTGTTTTTT. Amino acids: CASSPGPDDTGELFF.

The chain combines TRBV5-6 with TRBJ2-1; 10 nucleotides line up with TRBD1. Per germline, CDR1 SGHDT and CDR2 YYEEEE. The J segment lost 5 bases and the V segment lost 4 bases, leaving 6 bases of the junction unmatched. The CDR3 runs to 15 residues. The CDR3, as DNA: TGTGCCAGCAGCGCGACAGGGGGCTGGGACAATGAGCAGTTCTTC. This encodes CASSATGGWDNEQFF.

Concerning this clone itself: Compared with germline, one end of the junction differs, possibly owing to a read error. Written as DNA, the CDR3 is TGTGCCAGCAGCCGGACTTACAACACCGGGAAGCTGTTTTTT. It is translated as CASSRTYNTGKLFF. The J gene is TRBJ2-2, the V gene TRBV7-8; maybe TRBD2 (5 bases). CDR1 is SGHVS, CDR2 FQNEAQ, per germline. The CDR3 loop spans 14 amino acids.

V usage is TRBV13 and J usage is TRBJ2-3; D ambiguous. V was cut by 5 bases and J by 3 bases, with 6 bases left in between. The CDR3 consists of 12 residues. The germline CDR1 and CDR2 sequences are PRHDT and FYEKMQ (reference sequence). The CDR3 region is CASSPRTDTQYF. The CDR3 DNA reads as TGTGCCAGCAGCCCAAGAACAGATACGCAGTATTTT.